This T cell receptor beta chain came from a study of blood T cell repertoires in COVID-19. Individuals aged about 18 to 90 years were recruited from some 26 US areas. Participants' reported clinical history set cohort assignment. The repertoire was sequenced with immunoSEQ multiplex PCR; TCRdb's copy has only in-frame clones and lacks some. The sample consists of 200,000 to 250,000 clones, roughly 90% of them appearing once. The sequence was obtained from a woman aged 40 to 55 with acute COVID-19. Sequencing input: PBMCs or T cells enriched from blood (not recorded which).

In DNA, the CDR3 is TGTGCCAGCAGCCCGGACAGGAGCTCCTATAATTCACCCCTCCACTTT. It encodes CASSPDRSSYNSPLHF. V is TRBV9 and J is TRBJ1-6; TRBD1 agrees at 7 bases. This CDR3 contains 16 residues. CDR1 and CDR2 (germline): SGDLS, YYNGEE. Trimming at V came to 4 bases and at J to 0 bases, leaving 4 bases not matched to a gene.